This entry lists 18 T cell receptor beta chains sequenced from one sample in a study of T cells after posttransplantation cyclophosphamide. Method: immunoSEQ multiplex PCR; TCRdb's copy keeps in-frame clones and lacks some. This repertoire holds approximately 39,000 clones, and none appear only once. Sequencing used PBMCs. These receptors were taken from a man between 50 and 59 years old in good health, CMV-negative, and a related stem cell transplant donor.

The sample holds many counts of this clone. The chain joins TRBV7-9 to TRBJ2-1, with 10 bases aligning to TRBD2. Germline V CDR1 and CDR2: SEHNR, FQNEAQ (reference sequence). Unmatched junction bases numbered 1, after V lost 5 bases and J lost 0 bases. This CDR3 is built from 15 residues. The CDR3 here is CASSPSGSSYNEQFF. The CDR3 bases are TGTGCCAGCAGCCCTAGCGGGAGCTCCTACAATGAGCAGTTCTTC.

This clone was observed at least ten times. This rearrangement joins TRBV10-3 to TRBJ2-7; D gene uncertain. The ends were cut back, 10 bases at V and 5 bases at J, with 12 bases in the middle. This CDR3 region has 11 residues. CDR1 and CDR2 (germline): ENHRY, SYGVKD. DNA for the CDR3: TGTGCCACAAGGAACGGAGACGAGCAGTACTTC. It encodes CATRNGDEQYF.

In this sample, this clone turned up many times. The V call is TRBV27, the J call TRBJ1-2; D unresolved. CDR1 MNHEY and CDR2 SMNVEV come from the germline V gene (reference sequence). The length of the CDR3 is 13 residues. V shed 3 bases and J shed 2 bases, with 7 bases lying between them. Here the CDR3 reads CASSFNPNYGYTF. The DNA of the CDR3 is TGTGCCAGCAGTTTTAATCCGAACTATGGCTACACCTTC.

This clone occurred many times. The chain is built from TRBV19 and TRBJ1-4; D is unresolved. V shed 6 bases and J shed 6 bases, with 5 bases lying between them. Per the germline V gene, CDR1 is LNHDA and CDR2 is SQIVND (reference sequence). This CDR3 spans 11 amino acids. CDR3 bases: TGTGCCAGTAGGAGGGATGAAAAACTGTTTTTT. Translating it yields CASRRDEKLFF. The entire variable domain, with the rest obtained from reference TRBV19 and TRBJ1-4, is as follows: DGGITQSPKYLFRKEGQNVTLSCEQNLNHDAMYWYRQDPGQGLRLIYYSQIVNDFQKGDIAEGYSVSREKKESFPLTVTSAQKNPTAFYLCASRRDEKLFFGSGTQLSVL.

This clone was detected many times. The DNA for the CDR3 is TGTGCCAGCAGTTACGGACAGGGGGCCGGTCAGCCCCAGCATTTT. The encoded protein is CASSYGQGAGQPQHF. The V and J genes are TRBV6-6 and TRBJ1-5; 11 bases align to TRBD1. This CDR3 has 15 residues. Germline CDR1 and CDR2: MNHNY and SVGAGI (reference sequence). V was pared by 2 bases and J by 6 bases, with 3 bases of the junction left unmatched.

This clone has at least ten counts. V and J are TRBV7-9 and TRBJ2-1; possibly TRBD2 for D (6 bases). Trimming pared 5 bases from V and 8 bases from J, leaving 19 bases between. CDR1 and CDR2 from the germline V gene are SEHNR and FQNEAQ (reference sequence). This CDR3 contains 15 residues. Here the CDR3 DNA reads TGTGCCAGCAGCGAGGAGGGAAGAGGGTACGATGAGCAGTTCTTC. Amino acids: CASSEEGRGYDEQFF.

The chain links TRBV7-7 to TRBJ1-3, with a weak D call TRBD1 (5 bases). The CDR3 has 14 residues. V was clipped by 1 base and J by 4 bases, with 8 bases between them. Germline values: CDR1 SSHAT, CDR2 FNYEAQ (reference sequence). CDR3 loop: CASSLEGPGNTIYF. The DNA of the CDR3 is TGTGCCAGCAGCTTAGAGGGGCCGGGAAACACCATATATTTT.

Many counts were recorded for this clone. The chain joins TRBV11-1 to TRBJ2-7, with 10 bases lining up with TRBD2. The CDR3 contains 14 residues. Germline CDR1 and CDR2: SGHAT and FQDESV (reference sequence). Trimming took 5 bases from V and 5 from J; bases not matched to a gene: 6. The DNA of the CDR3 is TGTGCCAGCAGCCCGGGACTAGCGAACGACGAGCAGTACTTC. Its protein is CASSPGLANDEQYF.

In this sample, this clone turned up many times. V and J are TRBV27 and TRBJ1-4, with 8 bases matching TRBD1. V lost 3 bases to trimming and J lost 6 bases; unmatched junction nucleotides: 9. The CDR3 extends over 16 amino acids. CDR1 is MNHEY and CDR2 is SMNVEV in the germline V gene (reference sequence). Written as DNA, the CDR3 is TGTGCCAGCAGTTTTTCCGCAACAGGGGGGGATGAAAAACTGTTTTTT. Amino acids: CASSFSATGGDEKLFF.

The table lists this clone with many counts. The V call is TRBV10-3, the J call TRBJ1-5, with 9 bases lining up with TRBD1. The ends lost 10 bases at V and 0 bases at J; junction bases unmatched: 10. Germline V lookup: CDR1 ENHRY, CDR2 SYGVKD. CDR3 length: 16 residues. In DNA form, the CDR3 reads TGTGCCACTCGACCCCGGACAGGGGATAGCAATCAGCCCCAGCATTTT. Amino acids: CATRPRTGDSNQPQHF.

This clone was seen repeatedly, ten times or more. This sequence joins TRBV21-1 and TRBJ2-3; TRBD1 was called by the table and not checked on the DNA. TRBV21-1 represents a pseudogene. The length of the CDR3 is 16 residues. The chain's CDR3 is CASRDQGQGVADTQYF. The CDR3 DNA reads TGTGCCAGCAGGGACCAGGGACAGGGGGTGGCAGATACGCAGTATTTT.

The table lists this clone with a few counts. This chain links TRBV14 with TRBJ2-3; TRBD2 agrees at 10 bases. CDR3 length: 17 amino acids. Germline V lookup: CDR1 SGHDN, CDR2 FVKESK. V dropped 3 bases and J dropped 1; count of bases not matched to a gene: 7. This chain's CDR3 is CASSHLAGAAGTDTQYF. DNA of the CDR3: TGTGCCAGCAGCCATCTAGCGGGAGCCGCGGGCACAGATACGCAGTATTTT.

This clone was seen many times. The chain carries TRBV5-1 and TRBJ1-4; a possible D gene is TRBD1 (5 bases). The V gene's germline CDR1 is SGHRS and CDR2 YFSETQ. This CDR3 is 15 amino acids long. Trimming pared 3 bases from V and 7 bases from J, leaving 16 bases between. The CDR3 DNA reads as TGCGCCAGCAGCTCTGGTGGGGGGAACGGTGAAAAACTGTTTTTT. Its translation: CASSSGGGNGEKLFF.

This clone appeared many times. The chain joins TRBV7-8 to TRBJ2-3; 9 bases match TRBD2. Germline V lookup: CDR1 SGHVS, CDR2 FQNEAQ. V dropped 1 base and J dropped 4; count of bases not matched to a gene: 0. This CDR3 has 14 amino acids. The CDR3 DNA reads TGTGCCAGCAGCTTAGGCGGGGGGGCAGATACGCAGTATTTT. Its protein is CASSLGGGADTQYF.

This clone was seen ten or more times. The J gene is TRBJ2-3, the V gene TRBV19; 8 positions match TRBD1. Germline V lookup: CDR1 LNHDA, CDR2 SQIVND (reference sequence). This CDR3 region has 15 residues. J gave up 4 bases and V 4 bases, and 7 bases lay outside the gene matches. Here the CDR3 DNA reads TGTGCCAGTAGTACAAGGACAGGGTTCGCAGATACGCAGTATTTT. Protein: CASSTRTGFADTQYF.

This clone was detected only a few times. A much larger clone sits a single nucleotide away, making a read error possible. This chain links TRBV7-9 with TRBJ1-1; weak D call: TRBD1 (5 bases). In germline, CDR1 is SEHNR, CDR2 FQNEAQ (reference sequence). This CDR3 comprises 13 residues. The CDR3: CAGSLRGNTEAFF. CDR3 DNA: TGTGCCGGCAGCTTAAGGGGTAACACTGAAGCTTTCTTT.

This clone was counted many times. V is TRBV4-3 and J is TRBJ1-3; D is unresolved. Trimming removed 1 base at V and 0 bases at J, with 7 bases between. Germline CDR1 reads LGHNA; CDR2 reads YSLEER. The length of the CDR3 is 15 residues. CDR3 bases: TGCGCCAGCAGCCAAGGGTATAGCTCTGGAAACACCATATATTTT. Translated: CASSQGYSSGNTIYF.

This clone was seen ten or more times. This CDR3 reads CASSEAGTSGYEQYF. The DNA for the CDR3 is TGTGCCAGCAGTGAAGCAGGGACTAGCGGCTACGAGCAGTACTTC. The rearrangement uses TRBV2 and TRBJ2-7, with TRBD2 identical over 11 bases. The CDR3 spans 15 residues. The V segment lost 0 bases and the J segment 3 bases; nucleotides outside the gene matches: 1. Germline CDR1 is SNHLY and CDR2 is FYNNEI.